Here is one T cell receptor beta chain with its context. Its matching antigen is unknown. The source of the sample is a study of cytomegalovirus exposure and HLA in healthy donors. Whole-study results and caveats: Reports indicate that TCR beta sequences accurately predicted the HLA-A and HLA-B alleles of most subjects.

The PCR contained 60 Vbeta and 13 Jbeta primers. Sequencing was performed with immunoSEQ multiplex PCR; in TCRdb, only in-frame clones are kept and a portion is missing. The table has about 180,000 clones, around 80% seen once; the top ten hold over 1.1%. The germline V gene encodes CDR1 PRHDT and CDR2 FYEKMQ (reference sequence). The V segment lost 6 bases and the J segment 3 bases; nucleotides outside the gene matches: 12. The CDR3 length is 16 residues. Material: PBMCs. The receptor was isolated from a man aged 18-30 years in good health and CMV-seronegative. The chain couples TRBV13 to TRBJ1-2; TRBD1 aligns across 8 bases. The CDR3 nucleotides are TGTGCCAGCAGACGCAGACTGGGACAGGAGGACTATGGCTACACCTTC. Translation: CASRRRLGQEDYGYTF.